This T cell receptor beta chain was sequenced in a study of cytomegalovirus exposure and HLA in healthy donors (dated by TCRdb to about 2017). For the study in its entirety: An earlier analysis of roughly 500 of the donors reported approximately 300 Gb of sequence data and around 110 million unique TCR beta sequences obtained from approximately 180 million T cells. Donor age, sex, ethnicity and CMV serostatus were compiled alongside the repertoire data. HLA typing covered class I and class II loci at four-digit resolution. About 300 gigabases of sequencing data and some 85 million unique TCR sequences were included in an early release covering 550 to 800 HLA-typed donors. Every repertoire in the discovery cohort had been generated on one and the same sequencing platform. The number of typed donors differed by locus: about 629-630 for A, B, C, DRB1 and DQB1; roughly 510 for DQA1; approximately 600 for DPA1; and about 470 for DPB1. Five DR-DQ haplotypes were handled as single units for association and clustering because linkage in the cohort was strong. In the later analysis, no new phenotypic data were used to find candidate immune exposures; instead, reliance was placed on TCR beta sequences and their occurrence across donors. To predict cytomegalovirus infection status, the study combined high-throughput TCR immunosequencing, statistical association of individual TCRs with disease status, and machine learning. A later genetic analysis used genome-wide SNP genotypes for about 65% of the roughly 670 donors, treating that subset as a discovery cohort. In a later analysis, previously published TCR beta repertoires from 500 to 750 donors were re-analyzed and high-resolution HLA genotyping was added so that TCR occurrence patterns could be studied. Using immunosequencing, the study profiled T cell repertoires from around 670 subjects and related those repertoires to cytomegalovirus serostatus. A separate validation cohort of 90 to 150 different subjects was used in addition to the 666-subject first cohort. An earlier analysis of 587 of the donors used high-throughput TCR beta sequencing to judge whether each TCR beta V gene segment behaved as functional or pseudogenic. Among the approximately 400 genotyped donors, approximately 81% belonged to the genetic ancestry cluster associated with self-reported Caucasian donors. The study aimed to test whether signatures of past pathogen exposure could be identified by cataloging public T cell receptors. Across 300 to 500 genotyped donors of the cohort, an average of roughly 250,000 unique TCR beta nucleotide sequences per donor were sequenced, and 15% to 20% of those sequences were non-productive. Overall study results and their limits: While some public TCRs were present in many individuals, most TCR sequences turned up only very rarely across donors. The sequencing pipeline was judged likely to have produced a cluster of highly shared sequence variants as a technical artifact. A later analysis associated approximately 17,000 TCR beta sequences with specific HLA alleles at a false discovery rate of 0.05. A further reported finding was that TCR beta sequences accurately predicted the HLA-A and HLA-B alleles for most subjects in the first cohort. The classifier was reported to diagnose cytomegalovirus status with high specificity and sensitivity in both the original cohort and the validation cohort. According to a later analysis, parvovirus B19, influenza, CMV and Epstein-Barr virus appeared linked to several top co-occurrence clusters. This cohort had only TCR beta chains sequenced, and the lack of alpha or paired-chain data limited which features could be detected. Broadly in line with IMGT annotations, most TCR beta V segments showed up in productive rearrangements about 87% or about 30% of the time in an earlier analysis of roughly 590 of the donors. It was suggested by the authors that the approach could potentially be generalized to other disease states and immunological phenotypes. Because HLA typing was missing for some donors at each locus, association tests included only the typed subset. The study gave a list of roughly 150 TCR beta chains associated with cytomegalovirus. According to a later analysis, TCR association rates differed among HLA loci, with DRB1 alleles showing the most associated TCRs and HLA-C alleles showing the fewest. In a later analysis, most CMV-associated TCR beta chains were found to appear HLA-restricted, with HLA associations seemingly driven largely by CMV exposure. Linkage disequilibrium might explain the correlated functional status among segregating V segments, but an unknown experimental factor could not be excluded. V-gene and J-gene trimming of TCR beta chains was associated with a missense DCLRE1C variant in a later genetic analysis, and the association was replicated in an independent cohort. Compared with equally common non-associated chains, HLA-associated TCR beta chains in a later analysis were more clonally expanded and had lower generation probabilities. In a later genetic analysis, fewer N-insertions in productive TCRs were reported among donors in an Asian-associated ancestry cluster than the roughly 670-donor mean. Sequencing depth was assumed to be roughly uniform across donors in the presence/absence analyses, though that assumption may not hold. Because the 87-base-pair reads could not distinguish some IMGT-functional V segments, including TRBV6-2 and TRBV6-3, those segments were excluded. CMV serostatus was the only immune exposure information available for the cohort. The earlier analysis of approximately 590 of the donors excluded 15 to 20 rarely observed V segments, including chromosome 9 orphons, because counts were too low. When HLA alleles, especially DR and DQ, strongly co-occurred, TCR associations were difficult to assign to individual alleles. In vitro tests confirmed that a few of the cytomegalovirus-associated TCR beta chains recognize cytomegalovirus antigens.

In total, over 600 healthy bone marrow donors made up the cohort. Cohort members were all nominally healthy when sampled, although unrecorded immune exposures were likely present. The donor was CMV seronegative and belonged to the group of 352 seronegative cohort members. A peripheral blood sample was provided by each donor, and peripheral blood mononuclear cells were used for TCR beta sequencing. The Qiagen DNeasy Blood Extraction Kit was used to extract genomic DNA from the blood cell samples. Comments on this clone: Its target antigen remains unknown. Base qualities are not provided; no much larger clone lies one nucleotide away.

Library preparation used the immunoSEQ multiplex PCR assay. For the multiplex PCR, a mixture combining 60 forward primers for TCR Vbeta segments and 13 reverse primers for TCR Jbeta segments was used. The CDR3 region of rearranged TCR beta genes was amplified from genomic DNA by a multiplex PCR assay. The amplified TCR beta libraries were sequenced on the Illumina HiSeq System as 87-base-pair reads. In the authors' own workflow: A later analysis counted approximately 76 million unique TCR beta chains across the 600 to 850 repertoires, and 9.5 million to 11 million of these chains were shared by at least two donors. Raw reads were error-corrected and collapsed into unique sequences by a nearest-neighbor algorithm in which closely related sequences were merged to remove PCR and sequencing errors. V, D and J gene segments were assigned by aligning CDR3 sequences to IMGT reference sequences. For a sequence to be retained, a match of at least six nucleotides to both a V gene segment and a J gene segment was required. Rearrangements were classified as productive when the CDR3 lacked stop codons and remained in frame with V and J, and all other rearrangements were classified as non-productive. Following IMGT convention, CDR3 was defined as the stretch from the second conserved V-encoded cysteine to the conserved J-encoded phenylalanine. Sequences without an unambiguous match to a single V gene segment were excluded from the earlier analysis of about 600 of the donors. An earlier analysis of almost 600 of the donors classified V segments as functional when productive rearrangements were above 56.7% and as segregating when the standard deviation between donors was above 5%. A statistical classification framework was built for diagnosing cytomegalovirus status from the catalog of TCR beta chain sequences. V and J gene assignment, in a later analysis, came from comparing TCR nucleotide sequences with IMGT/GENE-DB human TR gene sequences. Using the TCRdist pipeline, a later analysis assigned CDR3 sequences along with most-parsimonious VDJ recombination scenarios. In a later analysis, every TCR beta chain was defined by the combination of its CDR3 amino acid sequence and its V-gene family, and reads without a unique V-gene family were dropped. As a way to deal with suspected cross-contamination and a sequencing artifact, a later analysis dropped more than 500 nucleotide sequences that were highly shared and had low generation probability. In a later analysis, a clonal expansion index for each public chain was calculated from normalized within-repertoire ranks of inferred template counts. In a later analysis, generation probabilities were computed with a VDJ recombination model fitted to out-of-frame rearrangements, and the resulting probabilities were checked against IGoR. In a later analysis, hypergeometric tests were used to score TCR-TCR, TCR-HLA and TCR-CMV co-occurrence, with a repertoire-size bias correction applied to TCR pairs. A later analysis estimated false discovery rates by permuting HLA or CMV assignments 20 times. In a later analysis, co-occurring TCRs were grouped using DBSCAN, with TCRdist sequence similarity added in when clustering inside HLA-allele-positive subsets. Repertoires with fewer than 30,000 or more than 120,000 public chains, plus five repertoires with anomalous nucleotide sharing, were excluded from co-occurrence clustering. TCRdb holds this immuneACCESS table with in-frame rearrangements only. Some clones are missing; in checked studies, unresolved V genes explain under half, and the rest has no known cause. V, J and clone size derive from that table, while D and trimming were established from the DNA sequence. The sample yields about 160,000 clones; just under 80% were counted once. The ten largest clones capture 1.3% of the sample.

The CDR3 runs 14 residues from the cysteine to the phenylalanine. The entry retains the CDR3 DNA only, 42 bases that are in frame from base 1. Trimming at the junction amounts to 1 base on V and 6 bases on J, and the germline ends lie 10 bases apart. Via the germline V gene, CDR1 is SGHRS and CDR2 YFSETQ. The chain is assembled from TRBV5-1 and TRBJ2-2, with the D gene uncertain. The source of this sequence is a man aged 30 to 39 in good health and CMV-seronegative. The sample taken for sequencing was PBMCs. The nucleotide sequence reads TGCGCCAGCAGCTTGAGAAGCGAGGCCGGGGAGCTGTTTTTT. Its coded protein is CASSLRSEAGELFF.